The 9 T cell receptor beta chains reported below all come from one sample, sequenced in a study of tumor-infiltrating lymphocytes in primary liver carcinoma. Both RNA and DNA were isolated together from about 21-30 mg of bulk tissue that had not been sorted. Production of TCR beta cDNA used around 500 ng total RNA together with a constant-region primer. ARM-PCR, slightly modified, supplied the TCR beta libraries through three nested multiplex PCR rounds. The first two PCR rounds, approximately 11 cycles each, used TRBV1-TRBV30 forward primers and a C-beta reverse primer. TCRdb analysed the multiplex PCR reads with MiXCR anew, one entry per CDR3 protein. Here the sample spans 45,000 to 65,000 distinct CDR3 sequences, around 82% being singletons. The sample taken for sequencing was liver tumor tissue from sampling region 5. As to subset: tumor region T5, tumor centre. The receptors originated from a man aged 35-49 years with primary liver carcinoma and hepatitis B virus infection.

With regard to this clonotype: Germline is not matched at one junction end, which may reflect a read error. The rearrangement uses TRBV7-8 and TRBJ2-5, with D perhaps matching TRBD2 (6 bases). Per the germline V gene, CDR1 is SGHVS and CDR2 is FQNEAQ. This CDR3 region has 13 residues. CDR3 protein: CASNVGVRETEYF. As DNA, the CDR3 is TGTGCCAGCAACGTCGGGGTCCGGGAGACCGAGTACTTC.

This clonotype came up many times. The CDR3 region is CASSGTGVVYVQFF. The CDR3 bases are TGTGCCAGCTCCGGGACAGGGGTGGTTTATGTGCAGTTCTTC. This sequence joins TRBV12-3 or TRBV12-4 and TRBJ2-1; TRBD1 matches at 10 bases. This CDR3 is built from 14 residues. V was pared by 8 bases and J by 12 bases, with 13 bases of the junction left unmatched.

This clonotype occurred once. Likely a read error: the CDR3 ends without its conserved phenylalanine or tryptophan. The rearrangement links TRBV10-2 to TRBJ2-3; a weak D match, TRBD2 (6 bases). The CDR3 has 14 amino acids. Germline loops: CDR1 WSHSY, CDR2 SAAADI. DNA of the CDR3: TGTACCAGCAGTGAGTCGAGTAGGGGCGGGGCGCAGTATTAT. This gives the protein CTSSESSRGGAQYY.

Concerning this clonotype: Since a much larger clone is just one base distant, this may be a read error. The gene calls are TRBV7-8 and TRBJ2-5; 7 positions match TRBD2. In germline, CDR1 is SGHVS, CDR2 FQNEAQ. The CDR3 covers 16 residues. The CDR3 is CVSGRRAGVREETQYF. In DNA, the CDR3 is TGTGTCAGCGGCCGAAGGGCGGGAGTGAGGGAAGAGACCCAGTACTTC.

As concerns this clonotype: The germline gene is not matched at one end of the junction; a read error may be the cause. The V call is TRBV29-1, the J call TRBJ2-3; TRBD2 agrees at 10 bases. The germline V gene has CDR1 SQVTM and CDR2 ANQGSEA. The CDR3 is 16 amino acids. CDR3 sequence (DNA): TGTAGCGTCCGGGGACTAGCGCGAGGGAGGGCAGATACACAGTATTTT. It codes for CSVRGLARGRADTQYF.

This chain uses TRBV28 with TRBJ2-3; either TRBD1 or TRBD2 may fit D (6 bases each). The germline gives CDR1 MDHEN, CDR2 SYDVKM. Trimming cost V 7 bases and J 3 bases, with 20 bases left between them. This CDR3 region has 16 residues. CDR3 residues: CASTTRGDPQTDTQYF. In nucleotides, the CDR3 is TGTGCCAGCACCACTAGGGGGGACCCACAGACAGATACGCAGTATTTT.

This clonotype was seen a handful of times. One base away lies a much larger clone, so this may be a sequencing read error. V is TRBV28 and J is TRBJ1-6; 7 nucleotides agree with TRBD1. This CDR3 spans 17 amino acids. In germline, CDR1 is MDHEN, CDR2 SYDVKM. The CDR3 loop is CASSLDRILSYNSLLHF. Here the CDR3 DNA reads TGTGCCAGCAGTTTGGACAGGATATTGTCCTATAATTCACTCCTCCACTTT.

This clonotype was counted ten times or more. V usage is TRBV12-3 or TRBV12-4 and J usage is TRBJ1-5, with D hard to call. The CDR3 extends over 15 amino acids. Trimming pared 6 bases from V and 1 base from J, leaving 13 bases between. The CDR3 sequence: CASREGPGSNQPQHF. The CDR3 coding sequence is TGTGCCAGCAGAGAAGGGCCCGGGAGCAATCAGCCCCAGCATTTT.

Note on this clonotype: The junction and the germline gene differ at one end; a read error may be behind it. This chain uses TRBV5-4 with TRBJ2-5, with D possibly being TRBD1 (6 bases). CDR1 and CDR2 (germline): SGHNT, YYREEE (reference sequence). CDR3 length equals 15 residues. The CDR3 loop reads CASSLNGDNQETKYF. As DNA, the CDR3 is TGTGCCAGCAGCTTGAACGGGGACAACCAAGAGACCAAGTACTTC. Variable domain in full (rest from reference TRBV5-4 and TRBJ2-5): ETGVTQSPTHLIKTRGQQVTLRCSSQSGHNTVSWYQQALGQGPQFIFQYYREEENGRGNFPPRFSGLQFPNYSSELNVNALELDDSALYLCASSLNGDNQETKYFGPGTRLLVL.